These T cell receptor beta chains were read from a single sample in a study of blood T cell repertoires in COVID-19. The table came from immunoSEQ multiplex PCR; TCRdb's copy has only in-frame clones and leaves some out. The table includes tens of thousands of clones, roughly 86% detected once. The specimen sequenced was peripheral blood. The origin of the receptors is a human donor in a cohort sampled during active COVID-19. CDR3s include the opening cysteine and the closing phenylalanine or tryptophan. The order of the fields is D gene, J gene, clone size, V gene, CDR3 protein, CDR3 DNA. A D gene is named only where the DNA matches it firmly. Not all rows give a size; the values are once, few, many and, for expanded clones, a class.

d_call: NA; j_call: TRBJ1-1; clone_size: NA; v_call: TRBV7-6; cdr3_aa: CASSLNGENTEAFF; cdr3_nt: TGTGCCAGCAGCTTAAATGGAGAGAACACTGAAGCTTTCTTT
d_call: NA; j_call: TRBJ2-7; clone_size: NA; v_call: TRBV25-1; cdr3_aa: CASSPTGILTREQYF; cdr3_nt: TGTGCCAGCAGTCCTACCGGGATCCTTACCAGGGAGCAGTACTTC
d_call: NA; j_call: TRBJ2-1; clone_size: NA; v_call: TRBV7-9; cdr3_aa: CASSFGGHNEQFF; cdr3_nt: TGTGCCAGCAGCTTTGGGGGCCACAATGAGCAGTTCTTC
d_call: TRBD1; j_call: TRBJ1-5; clone_size: few; v_call: TRBV19; cdr3_aa: CASSIEGQVSNQPQHF; cdr3_nt: TGTGCCAGTAGTATAGAAGGACAGGTTAGCAATCAGCCCCAGCATTTT
d_call: NA; j_call: TRBJ2-5; clone_size: NA; v_call: TRBV3-1/TRBV3-2; cdr3_aa: CASSQVRETQYF; cdr3_nt: TGTGCCAGCAGCCAAGTTCGAGAGACCCAGTACTTC
d_call: TRBD1; j_call: TRBJ1-1; clone_size: NA; v_call: TRBV5-6; cdr3_aa: CASSDREDTEAFF; cdr3_nt: TGTGCCAGCAGCGACAGGGAAGACACTGAAGCTTTCTTT
d_call: TRBD2; j_call: TRBJ2-5; clone_size: NA; v_call: TRBV7-9; cdr3_aa: CASSRSGAGETQYF; cdr3_nt: TGTGCCAGCAGCCGTAGCGGGGCGGGGGAGACCCAGTACTTC
d_call: NA; j_call: TRBJ2-6; clone_size: NA; v_call: TRBV7-9; cdr3_aa: CASSGFGGSGANVLTF; cdr3_nt: TGTGCCAGCAGCGGGTTCGGAGGCTCTGGGGCCAACGTCCTGACTTTC
d_call: TRBD2; j_call: TRBJ2-2; clone_size: NA; v_call: TRBV6-6; cdr3_aa: CATHPQRGITGELFF; cdr3_nt: TGTGCCACCCACCCTCAGCGGGGCATCACCGGGGAGCTGTTTTTT
d_call: NA; j_call: TRBJ1-1; clone_size: NA; v_call: TRBV2; cdr3_aa: CASSEEAPGRTEAFF; cdr3_nt: TGTGCCAGCAGTGAAGAGGCGCCGGGTAGGACTGAAGCTTTCTTT
d_call: TRBD1; j_call: TRBJ2-7; clone_size: NA; v_call: TRBV5-5; cdr3_aa: CASSPRDRGRFEQYF; cdr3_nt: TGTGCCAGCAGCCCCCGGGACAGGGGTAGGTTTGAGCAGTACTTC
d_call: NA; j_call: TRBJ2-5; clone_size: NA; v_call: TRBV19; cdr3_aa: CASSTGWGGSQETQYF; cdr3_nt: TGTGCCAGTAGTACCGGTTGGGGGGGCAGTCAAGAGACCCAGTACTTC
d_call: NA; j_call: TRBJ2-1; clone_size: many; v_call: TRBV7-9; cdr3_aa: CASSLTRATYNEQFF; cdr3_nt: TGTGCCAGCAGCTTAACGCGAGCCACCTACAATGAGCAGTTCTTC
d_call: TRBD2; j_call: TRBJ2-1; clone_size: NA; v_call: TRBV5-4; cdr3_aa: CASSTPGLAGLEGGNEQFF; cdr3_nt: TGTGCCAGCAGCACACCGGGACTAGCGGGATTAGAGGGTGGCAATGAGCAGTTCTTC
d_call: TRBD2; j_call: TRBJ2-7; clone_size: NA; v_call: TRBV5-6; cdr3_aa: CASSPGWGGSYEQYF; cdr3_nt: TGTGCCAGCAGCCCCGGATGGGGGGGTTCCTACGAGCAGTACTTC
d_call: TRBD2; j_call: TRBJ2-5; clone_size: NA; v_call: TRBV13; cdr3_aa: CASSLGLAGAYQETQYF; cdr3_nt: TGTGCCAGCAGCTTGGGACTAGCGGGGGCATACCAAGAGACCCAGTACTTC
d_call: TRBD2; j_call: TRBJ2-2; clone_size: NA; v_call: TRBV25-1; cdr3_aa: CASTPGTSGGTGELFF; cdr3_nt: TGTGCCAGCACTCCCGGGACTAGCGGGGGCACCGGGGAGCTGTTTTTT
d_call: NA; j_call: TRBJ2-7; clone_size: NA; v_call: TRBV19; cdr3_aa: CASSSIPDSYEQYF; cdr3_nt: TGTGCCAGTAGCTCGATCCCTGACAGCTACGAGCAGTACTTC
d_call: NA; j_call: TRBJ2-7; clone_size: NA; v_call: TRBV11-2; cdr3_aa: CASSLGAELYEQYF; cdr3_nt: TGTGCCAGCAGCTTAGGAGCGGAGCTCTACGAGCAGTACTTC
d_call: NA; j_call: TRBJ2-3; clone_size: NA; v_call: TRBV10-3; cdr3_aa: CAIGTRSLGTDTQYF; cdr3_nt: TGTGCCATCGGGACTCGTTCCCTCGGCACAGATACGCAGTATTTT
d_call: NA; j_call: TRBJ2-7; clone_size: NA; v_call: TRBV3-1/TRBV3-2; cdr3_aa: CASRQSGDYEQYF; cdr3_nt: TGTGCCAGCAGGCAATCCGGGGACTACGAGCAGTACTTC
d_call: NA; j_call: TRBJ2-7; clone_size: NA; v_call: TRBV6-5; cdr3_aa: CASSYERLGYEQYF; cdr3_nt: TGTGCCAGCAGTTACGAGCGGCTCGGCTACGAGCAGTACTTC
d_call: NA; j_call: TRBJ1-5; clone_size: NA; v_call: TRBV15; cdr3_aa: CATSRDQGSSQPQHF; cdr3_nt: TGTGCCACCAGCAGAGATCAGGGGAGTAGTCAGCCCCAGCATTTT
d_call: NA; j_call: TRBJ1-2; clone_size: NA; v_call: TRBV3-1/TRBV3-2; cdr3_aa: CASSQDVGLVFYGTIGYTF; cdr3_nt: TGTGCCAGCAGCCAAGATGTCGGTCTAGTTTTTTACGGCACTATTGGCTACACCTTC
d_call: NA; j_call: TRBJ2-1; clone_size: once; v_call: TRBV7-6; cdr3_aa: CASRFGFNNEQFF; cdr3_nt: TGTGCCAGCAGGTTCGGGTTCAACAATGAGCAGTTCTTC
d_call: NA; j_call: TRBJ1-5; clone_size: NA; v_call: TRBV19; cdr3_aa: CASSILSDQPQHF; cdr3_nt: TGTGCCAGTAGTATCCTCTCTGATCAGCCCCAGCATTTT
d_call: TRBD1; j_call: TRBJ2-4; clone_size: NA; v_call: TRBV5-8; cdr3_aa: CASSPNLRTGRAKNIQYF; cdr3_nt: TGTGCCAGCAGCCCCAACCTTAGGACAGGGCGAGCCAAAAACATTCAGTACTTC
d_call: NA; j_call: TRBJ2-5; clone_size: NA; v_call: TRBV7-9; cdr3_aa: CASSLAGGRETQYF; cdr3_nt: TGTGCCAGCAGCTTAGCTGGGGGCAGAGAGACCCAGTACTTC
d_call: NA; j_call: TRBJ1-5; clone_size: NA; v_call: TRBV15; cdr3_aa: CATSRDRGQPQHF; cdr3_nt: TGTGCCACCAGCAGAGATAGAGGCCAGCCCCAGCATTTT
d_call: TRBD2; j_call: TRBJ2-7; clone_size: NA; v_call: TRBV7-2; cdr3_aa: CASSLVGGRDYEQYF; cdr3_nt: TGTGCCAGCAGCTTAGTTGGCGGGAGGGACTACGAGCAGTACTTC
d_call: TRBD2; j_call: TRBJ2-7; clone_size: NA; v_call: TRBV4-1; cdr3_aa: CASSQVVAGDPTYEQYF; cdr3_nt: TGCGCCAGCAGCCAAGTCGTAGCGGGAGACCCAACCTACGAGCAGTACTTC
d_call: NA; j_call: TRBJ1-5; clone_size: NA; v_call: TRBV7-2; cdr3_aa: CASSSVSNQPQHF; cdr3_nt: TGTGCCAGCAGCTCAGTTAGCAATCAGCCCCAGCATTTT
d_call: NA; j_call: TRBJ1-1; clone_size: NA; v_call: TRBV4-1; cdr3_aa: CASSHRGGGNTEAFF; cdr3_nt: TGCGCCAGCAGTCACCGGGGGGGAGGGAACACTGAAGCTTTCTTT
d_call: NA; j_call: TRBJ2-5; clone_size: NA; v_call: TRBV12-3/TRBV12-4; cdr3_aa: CASSLNAGETQYF; cdr3_nt: TGTGCCAGCAGTTTGAACGCAGGGGAGACCCAGTACTTC
d_call: NA; j_call: TRBJ1-2; clone_size: few; v_call: TRBV4-3; cdr3_aa: CASSDGGGRYGYTF; cdr3_nt: TGCGCCAGCAGCGACGGTGGCGGGAGATATGGCTACACCTTC
d_call: NA; j_call: TRBJ2-7; clone_size: few; v_call: TRBV6-5; cdr3_aa: CASSYSRDYEQYF; cdr3_nt: TGTGCCAGCAGTTACTCCAGGGACTACGAGCAGTACTTC
d_call: TRBD2; j_call: TRBJ2-7; clone_size: NA; v_call: TRBV6-6; cdr3_aa: CASSPPISGSYEQYF; cdr3_nt: TGTGCCAGCAGCCCGCCCATTAGCGGGTCCTACGAGCAGTACTTC
d_call: NA; j_call: TRBJ2-5; clone_size: NA; v_call: TRBV18; cdr3_aa: CASSPQSYAETQYF; cdr3_nt: TGTGCCAGCTCACCACAGTCCTATGCGGAGACCCAGTACTTC
d_call: NA; j_call: TRBJ2-2; clone_size: NA; v_call: TRBV6-5; cdr3_aa: CASSRQVRITGELFF; cdr3_nt: TGTGCCAGCAGTCGACAGGTCCGCATAACCGGGGAGCTGTTTTTT
d_call: TRBD1; j_call: TRBJ2-7; clone_size: once; v_call: TRBV3-1/TRBV3-2; cdr3_aa: CASSHWDREHEQYF; cdr3_nt: TGTGCCAGCAGCCATTGGGACAGGGAACACGAGCAGTACTTC
d_call: NA; j_call: TRBJ2-7; clone_size: NA; v_call: TRBV7-2; cdr3_aa: CASSDDSYDEQYF; cdr3_nt: TGTGCCAGCTCCGATGACAGCTACGACGAGCAGTACTTC
d_call: TRBD2; j_call: TRBJ2-5; clone_size: NA; v_call: TRBV7-6; cdr3_aa: CASSPGTTQETQYF; cdr3_nt: TGTGCCAGCAGCCCAGGGACTACTCAAGAGACCCAGTACTTC
d_call: TRBD2; j_call: TRBJ2-5; clone_size: NA; v_call: TRBV2; cdr3_aa: CASSATGLAEVGTQYF; cdr3_nt: TGTGCCAGCAGCGCTACCGGACTAGCGGAGGTGGGGACCCAGTACTTC
d_call: TRBD1; j_call: TRBJ2-3; clone_size: NA; v_call: TRBV4-1; cdr3_aa: CASSQDGGQGRDTQYF; cdr3_nt: TGCGCCAGCAGCCAAGATGGGGGACAGGGGAGAGATACGCAGTATTTT
d_call: NA; j_call: TRBJ2-7; clone_size: NA; v_call: TRBV7-6; cdr3_aa: CASSLGRAGGFYEQYF; cdr3_nt: TGTGCCAGCAGCTTAGGTAGGGCAGGAGGTTTTTACGAGCAGTACTTC
d_call: NA; j_call: TRBJ2-7; clone_size: once; v_call: TRBV9; cdr3_aa: CASSPTDWAGEQYF; cdr3_nt: TGTGCCAGCAGCCCGACGGACTGGGCTGGGGAGCAGTACTTC
d_call: TRBD1; j_call: TRBJ1-5; clone_size: NA; v_call: TRBV7-9; cdr3_aa: CASSGATGGNQPQHF; cdr3_nt: TGTGCCAGCAGCGGAGCTACAGGGGGCAATCAGCCCCAGCATTTT
d_call: TRBD2; j_call: TRBJ2-2; clone_size: NA; v_call: TRBV6-5; cdr3_aa: CASRRLAGDTGELFF; cdr3_nt: TGTGCCAGCAGGCGACTAGCGGGTGACACCGGGGAGCTGTTTTTT
d_call: TRBD2; j_call: TRBJ2-5; clone_size: NA; v_call: TRBV9; cdr3_aa: CASSARTSGKEQETQYF; cdr3_nt: TGTGCCAGCAGCGCAAGGACTAGCGGGAAAGAGCAAGAGACCCAGTACTTC
d_call: TRBD1; j_call: TRBJ2-7; clone_size: NA; v_call: TRBV9; cdr3_aa: CASSAAPQGNSYEQYF; cdr3_nt: TGTGCCAGCAGTGCGGCCCCACAGGGGAACTCCTACGAGCAGTACTTC
d_call: TRBD1; j_call: TRBJ1-1; clone_size: NA; v_call: TRBV3-1/TRBV3-2; cdr3_aa: CASSPAGTGNTEAFF; cdr3_nt: TGTGCCAGCAGCCCCGCCGGGACAGGGAACACTGAAGCTTTCTTT
d_call: NA; j_call: TRBJ1-4; clone_size: NA; v_call: TRBV10-3; cdr3_aa: CAIKGDEKLFF; cdr3_nt: TGTGCCATCAAGGGGGATGAAAAACTGTTTTTT
d_call: TRBD1; j_call: TRBJ2-1; clone_size: NA; v_call: TRBV11-2; cdr3_aa: CASSLRDRPWDEQFF; cdr3_nt: TGTGCCAGCAGCCTCAGGGACAGACCCTGGGATGAGCAGTTCTTC